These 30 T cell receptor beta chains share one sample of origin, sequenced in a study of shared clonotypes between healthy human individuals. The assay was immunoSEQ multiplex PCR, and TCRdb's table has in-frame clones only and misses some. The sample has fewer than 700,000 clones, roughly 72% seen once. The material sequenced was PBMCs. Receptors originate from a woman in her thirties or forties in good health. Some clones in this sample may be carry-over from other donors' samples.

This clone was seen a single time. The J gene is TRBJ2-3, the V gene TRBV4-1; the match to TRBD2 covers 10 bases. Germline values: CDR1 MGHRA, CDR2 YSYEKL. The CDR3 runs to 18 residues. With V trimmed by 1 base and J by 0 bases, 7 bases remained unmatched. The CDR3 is CASSQGLAGVSSTDTQYF. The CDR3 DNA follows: TGCGCCAGCAGCCAAGGGCTAGCGGGAGTTTCAAGCACAGATACGCAGTATTTT.

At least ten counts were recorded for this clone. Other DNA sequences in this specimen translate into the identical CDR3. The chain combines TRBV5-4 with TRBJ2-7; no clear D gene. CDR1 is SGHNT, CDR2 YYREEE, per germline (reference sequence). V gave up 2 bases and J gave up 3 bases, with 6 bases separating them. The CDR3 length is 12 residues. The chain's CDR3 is CASSFGIYEQYF. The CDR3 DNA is TGTGCCAGCAGCTTCGGAATCTACGAGCAGTACTTC.

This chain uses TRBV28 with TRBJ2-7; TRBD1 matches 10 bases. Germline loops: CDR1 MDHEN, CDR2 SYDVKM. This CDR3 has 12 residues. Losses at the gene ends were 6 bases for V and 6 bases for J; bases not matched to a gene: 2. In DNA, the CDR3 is TGTGCCAGCAGCCGGGACAGGGGCGAGCAGTACTTC. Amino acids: CASSRDRGEQYF. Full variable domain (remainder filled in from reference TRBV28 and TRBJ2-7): DVKVTQSSRYLVKRTGEKVFLECVQDMDHENMFWYRQDPGLGLRLIYFSYDVKMKEKGDIPEGYSVSREKKERFSLILESASTNQTSMYLCASSRDRGEQYFGPGTRLTVT.

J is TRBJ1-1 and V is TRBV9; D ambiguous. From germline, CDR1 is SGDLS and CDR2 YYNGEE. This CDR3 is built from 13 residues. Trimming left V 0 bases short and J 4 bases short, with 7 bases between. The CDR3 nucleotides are TGTGCCAGCAGCGTAGCGGGGTTCACTGAAGCTTTCTTT. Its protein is CASSVAGFTEAFF.

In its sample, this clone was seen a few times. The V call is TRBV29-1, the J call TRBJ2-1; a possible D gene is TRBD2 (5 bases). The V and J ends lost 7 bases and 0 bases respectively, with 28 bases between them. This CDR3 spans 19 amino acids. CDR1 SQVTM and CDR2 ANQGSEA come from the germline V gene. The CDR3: CSGVISTGRRQSSYNEQFF. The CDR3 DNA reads TGCAGCGGTGTCATCTCGACGGGAAGGAGACAATCCTCCTACAATGAGCAGTTCTTC.

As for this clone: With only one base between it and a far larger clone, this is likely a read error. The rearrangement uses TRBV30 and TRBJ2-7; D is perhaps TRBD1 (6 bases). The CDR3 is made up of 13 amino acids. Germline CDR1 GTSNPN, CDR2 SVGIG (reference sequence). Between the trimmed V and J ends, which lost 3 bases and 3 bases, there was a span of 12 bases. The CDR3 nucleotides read TGTGCCTGGAGCCGGGACACCCTCTACGAGCAGTACTTC. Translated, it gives CAWSRDTLYEQYF. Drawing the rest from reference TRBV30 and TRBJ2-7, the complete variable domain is SQTIHQWPATLVQPVGSPLSLECTVEGTSNPNLYWYRQAAGRGLQLLFYSVGIGQISSEVPQNLSASRPQDRQFILSSKKLLLSDSGFYLCAWSRDTLYEQYFGPGTRLTVT.

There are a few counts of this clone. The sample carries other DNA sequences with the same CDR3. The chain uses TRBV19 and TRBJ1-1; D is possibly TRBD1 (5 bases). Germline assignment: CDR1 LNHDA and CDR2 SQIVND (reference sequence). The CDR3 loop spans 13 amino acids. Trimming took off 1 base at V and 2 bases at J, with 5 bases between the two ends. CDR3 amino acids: CASSIGTNTEAFF. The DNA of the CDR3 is TGTGCCAGTAGTATAGGGACAAACACTGAAGCTTTCTTT. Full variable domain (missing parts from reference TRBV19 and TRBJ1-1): DGGITQSPKYLFRKEGQNVTLSCEQNLNHDAMYWYRQDPGQGLRLIYYSQIVNDFQKGDIAEGYSVSREKKESFPLTVTSAQKNPTAFYLCASSIGTNTEAFFGQGTRLTVV.

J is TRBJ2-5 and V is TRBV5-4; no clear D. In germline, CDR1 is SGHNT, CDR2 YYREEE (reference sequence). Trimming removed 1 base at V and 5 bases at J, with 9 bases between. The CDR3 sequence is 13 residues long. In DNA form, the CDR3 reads TGTGCCAGCAGCTTGCGAGTGTCGGAGACCCAGTACTTC. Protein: CASSLRVSETQYF.

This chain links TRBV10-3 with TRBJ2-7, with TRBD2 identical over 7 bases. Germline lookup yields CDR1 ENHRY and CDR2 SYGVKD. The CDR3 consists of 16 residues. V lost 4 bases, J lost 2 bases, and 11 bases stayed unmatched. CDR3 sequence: CAISGLSRERTYEQYF. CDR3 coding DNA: TGTGCCATCAGTGGTCTCTCGCGGGAGCGGACCTACGAGCAGTACTTC.

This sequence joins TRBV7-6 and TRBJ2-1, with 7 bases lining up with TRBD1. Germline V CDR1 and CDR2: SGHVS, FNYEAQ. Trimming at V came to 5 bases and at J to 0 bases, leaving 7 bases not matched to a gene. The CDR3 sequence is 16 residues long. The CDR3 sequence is CASSLDRVHSYNEQFF. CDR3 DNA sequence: TGTGCCAGCAGCCTTGACAGGGTCCACTCCTACAATGAGCAGTTCTTC.

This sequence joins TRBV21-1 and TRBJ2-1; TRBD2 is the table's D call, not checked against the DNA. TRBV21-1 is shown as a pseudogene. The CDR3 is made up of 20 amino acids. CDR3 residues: CASSKGTSGRAWWSYNEQFF. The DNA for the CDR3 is TGTGCCAGCAGCAAGGGGACTAGCGGGAGGGCGTGGTGGTCCTACAATGAGCAGTTCTTC.

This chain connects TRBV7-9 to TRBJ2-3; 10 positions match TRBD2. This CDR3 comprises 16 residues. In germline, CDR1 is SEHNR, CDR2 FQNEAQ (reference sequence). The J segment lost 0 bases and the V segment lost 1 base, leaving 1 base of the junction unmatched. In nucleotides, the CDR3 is TGTGCCAGCAGCTTAGGGACTAGCGGTAGCACAGATACGCAGTATTTT. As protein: CASSLGTSGSTDTQYF.

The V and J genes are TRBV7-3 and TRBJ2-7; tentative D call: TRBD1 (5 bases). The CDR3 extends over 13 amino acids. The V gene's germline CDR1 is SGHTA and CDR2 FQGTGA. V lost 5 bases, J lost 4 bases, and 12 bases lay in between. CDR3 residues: CASSIADSYEQYF. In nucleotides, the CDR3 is TGTGCCAGCAGCATCGCTGACAGTTACGAGCAGTACTTC.

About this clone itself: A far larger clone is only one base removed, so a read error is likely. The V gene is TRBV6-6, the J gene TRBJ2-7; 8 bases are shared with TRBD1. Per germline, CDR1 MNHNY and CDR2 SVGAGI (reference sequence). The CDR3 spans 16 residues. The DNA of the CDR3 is TGTGCCAGCAGTTACCCCCCGACAGGGGCTAGCTACGAGCAGTGCTTC. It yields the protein CASSYPPTGASYEQCF.

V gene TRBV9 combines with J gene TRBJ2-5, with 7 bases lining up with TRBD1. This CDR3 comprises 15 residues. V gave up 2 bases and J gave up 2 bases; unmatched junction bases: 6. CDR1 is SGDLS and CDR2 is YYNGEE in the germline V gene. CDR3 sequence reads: CASSVTGTAQETQYF. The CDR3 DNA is TGTGCCAGCAGCGTCACCGGGACAGCGCAAGAGACCCAGTACTTC.

The CDR3 sequence is CASSQEDRALETQYF. The CDR3 nucleotides are TGTGCCAGCAGCCAAGAGGACAGGGCGTTGGAGACCCAGTACTTC. The chain has TRBV4-2 and TRBJ2-5; 8 bases are a match to TRBD1. The junction had 5 bases not matched to a gene; V was cut back by 0 bases and J by 5 bases. CDR3 length: 15 residues. CDR1 is LGHNA, CDR2 YNFKEQ, per germline.

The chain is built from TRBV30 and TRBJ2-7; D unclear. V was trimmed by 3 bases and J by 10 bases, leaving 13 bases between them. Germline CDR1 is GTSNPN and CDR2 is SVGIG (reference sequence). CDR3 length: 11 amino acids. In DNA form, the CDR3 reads TGTGCCTGGAGGAGTAGGTCACTTCAGTACTTC. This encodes CAWRSRSLQYF.

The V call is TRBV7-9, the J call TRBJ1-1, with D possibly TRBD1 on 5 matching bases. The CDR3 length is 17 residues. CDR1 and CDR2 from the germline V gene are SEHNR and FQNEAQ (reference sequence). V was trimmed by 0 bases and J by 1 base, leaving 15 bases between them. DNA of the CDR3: TGTGCCAGCAGCTTAGCGGGGCGGGCCGGGAAGAACACTGAAGCTTTCTTT. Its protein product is CASSLAGRAGKNTEAFF.

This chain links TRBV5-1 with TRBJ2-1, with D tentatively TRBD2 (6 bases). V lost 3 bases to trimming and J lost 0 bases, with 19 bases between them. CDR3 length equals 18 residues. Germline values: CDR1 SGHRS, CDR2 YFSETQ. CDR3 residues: CASSSAVTSWSSYNEQFF. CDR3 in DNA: TGCGCCAGCAGCTCTGCAGTCACTAGCTGGAGCTCCTACAATGAGCAGTTCTTC. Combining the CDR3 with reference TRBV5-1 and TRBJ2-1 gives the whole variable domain KAGVTQTPRYLIKTRGQQVTLSCSPISGHRSVSWYQQTPGQGLQFLFEYFSETQRNKGNFPGRFSGRQFSNSRSEMNVSTLELGDSALYLCASSSAVTSWSSYNEQFFGPGTRLTVL.

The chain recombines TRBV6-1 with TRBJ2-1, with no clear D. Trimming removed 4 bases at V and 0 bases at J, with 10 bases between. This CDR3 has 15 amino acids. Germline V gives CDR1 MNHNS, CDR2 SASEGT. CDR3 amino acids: CASSGVWDSYNEQFF. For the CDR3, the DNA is TGTGCCAGCAGTGGAGTTTGGGACTCCTACAATGAGCAGTTCTTC.

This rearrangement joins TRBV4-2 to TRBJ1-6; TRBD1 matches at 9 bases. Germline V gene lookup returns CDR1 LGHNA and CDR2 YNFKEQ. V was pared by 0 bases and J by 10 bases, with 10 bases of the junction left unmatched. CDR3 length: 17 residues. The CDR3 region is CASSQDLRDRGDSPLHF. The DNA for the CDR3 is TGTGCCAGCAGCCAAGATTTAAGAGACAGGGGGGACTCACCCCTCCACTTT.

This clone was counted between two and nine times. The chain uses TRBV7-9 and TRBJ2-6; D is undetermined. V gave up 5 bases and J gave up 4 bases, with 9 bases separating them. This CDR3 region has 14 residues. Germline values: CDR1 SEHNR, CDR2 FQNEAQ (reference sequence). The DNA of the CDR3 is TGTGCCAGCAGCCCGAGTGGAGGGGCCAACGTCCTGACTTTC. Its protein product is CASSPSGGANVLTF. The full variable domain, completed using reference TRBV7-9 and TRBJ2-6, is DTGVSQNPRHKITKRGQNVTFRCDPISEHNRLYWYRQTLGQGPEFLTYFQNEAQLEKSRLLSDRFSAERPKGSFSTLEIQRTEQGDSAMYLCASSPSGGANVLTFGAGSRLTVL.

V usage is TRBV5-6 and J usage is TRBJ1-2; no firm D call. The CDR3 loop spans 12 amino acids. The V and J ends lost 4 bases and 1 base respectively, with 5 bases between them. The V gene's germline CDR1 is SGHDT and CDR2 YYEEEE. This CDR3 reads CASSTINYGYTF. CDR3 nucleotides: TGTGCCAGCAGCACTATTAACTATGGCTACACCTTC.

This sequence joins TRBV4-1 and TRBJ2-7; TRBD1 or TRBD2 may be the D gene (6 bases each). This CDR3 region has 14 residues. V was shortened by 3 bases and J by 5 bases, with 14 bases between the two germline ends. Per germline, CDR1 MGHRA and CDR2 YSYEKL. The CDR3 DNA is TGCGCCAGCAGCCACGGGGGCAGGGTTGACGAGCAGTACTTC. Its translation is CASSHGGRVDEQYF.

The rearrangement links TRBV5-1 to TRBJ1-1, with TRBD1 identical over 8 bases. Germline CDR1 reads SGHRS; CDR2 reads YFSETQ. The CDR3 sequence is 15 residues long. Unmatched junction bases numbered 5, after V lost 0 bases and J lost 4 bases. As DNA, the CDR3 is TGCGCCAGCAGCTTGGAGGACAGGGTGGGCACTGAAGCTTTCTTT. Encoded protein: CASSLEDRVGTEAFF.

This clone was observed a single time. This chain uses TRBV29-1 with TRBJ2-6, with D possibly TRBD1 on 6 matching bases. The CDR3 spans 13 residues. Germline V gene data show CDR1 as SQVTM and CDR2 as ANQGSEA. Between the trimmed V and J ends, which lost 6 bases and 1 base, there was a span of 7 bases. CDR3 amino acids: CSVGTSGANVLTF. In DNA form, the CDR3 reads TGCAGCGTGGGGACATCTGGGGCCAACGTCCTGACTTTC. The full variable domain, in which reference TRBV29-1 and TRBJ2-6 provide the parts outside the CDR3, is SAVISQKPSRDICQRGTSLTIQCQVDSQVTMMFWYRQQPGQSLTLIATANQGSEATYESGFVIDKFPISRPNLTFSTLTVSNMSPEDSSIYLCSVGTSGANVLTFGAGSRLTVL.

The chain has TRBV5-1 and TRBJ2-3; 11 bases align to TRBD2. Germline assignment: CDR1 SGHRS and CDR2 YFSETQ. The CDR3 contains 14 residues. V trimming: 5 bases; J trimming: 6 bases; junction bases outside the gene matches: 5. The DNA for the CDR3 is TGCGCCAGCAGTACTAGCGGGGGAGGGGATACGCAGTATTTT. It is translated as CASSTSGGGDTQYF.

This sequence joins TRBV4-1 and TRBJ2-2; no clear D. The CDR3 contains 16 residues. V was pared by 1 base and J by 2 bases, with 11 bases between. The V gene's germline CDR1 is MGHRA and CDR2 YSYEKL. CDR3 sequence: CASSQGRQDNTGELFF. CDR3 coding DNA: TGCGCCAGCAGCCAAGGGAGACAAGATAACACCGGGGAGCTGTTTTTT.

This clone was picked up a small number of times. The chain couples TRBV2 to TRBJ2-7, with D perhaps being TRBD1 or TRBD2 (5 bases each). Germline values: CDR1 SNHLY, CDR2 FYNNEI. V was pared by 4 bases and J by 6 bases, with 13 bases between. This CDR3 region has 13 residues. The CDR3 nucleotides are TGTGCCAGCAGTGTCGGGGACCTAGGCGAGCAGTACTTC. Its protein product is CASSVGDLGEQYF. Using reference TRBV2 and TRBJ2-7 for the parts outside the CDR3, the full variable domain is EPEVTQTPSHQVTQMGQEVILRCVPISNHLYFYWYRQILGQKVEFLVSFYNNEISEKSEIFDDQFSVERPDGSNFTLKIRSTKLEDSAMYFCASSVGDLGEQYFGPGTRLTVT.

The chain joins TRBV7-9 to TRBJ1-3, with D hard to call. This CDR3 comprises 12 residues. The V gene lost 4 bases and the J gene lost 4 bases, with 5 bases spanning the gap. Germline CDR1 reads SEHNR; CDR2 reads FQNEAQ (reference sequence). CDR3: CASSSRGNTIYF. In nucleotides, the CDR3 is TGTGCCAGCAGCTCGAGAGGAAACACCATATATTTT.